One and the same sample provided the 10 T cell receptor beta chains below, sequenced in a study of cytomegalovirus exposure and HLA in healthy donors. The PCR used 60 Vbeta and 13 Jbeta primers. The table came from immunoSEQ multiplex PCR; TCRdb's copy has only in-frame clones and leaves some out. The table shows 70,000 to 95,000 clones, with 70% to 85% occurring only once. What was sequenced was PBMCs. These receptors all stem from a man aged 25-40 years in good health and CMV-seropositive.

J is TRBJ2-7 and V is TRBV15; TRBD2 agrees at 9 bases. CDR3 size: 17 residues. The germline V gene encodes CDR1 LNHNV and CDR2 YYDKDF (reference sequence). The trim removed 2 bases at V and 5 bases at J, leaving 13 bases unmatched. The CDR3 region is CATSRNPVSGSLNEQYF. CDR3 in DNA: TGTGCCACCAGCAGAAATCCTGTTAGCGGGAGTTTAAACGAGCAGTACTTC.

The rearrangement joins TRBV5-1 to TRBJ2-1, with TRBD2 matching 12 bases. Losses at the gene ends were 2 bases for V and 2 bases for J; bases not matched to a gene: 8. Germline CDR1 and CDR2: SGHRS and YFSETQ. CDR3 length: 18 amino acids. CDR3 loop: CASSFETSGGLTYNEQFF. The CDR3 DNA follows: TGCGCCAGCAGCTTTGAGACTAGCGGGGGCCTAACCTACAATGAGCAGTTCTTC. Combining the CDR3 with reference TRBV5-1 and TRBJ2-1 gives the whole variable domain KAGVTQTPRYLIKTRGQQVTLSCSPISGHRSVSWYQQTPGQGLQFLFEYFSETQRNKGNFPGRFSGRQFSNSRSEMNVSTLELGDSALYLCASSFETSGGLTYNEQFFGPGTRLTVL.

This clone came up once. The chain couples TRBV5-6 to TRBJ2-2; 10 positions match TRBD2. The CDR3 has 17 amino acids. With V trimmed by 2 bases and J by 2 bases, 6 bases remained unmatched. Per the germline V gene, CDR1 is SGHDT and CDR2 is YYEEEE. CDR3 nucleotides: TGTGCCAGCAGCTTTTTAGCGGGAGGAATAAACACCGGGGAGCTGTTTTTT. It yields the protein CASSFLAGGINTGELFF. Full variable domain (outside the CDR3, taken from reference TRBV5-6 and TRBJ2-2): DAGVTQSPTHLIKTRGQQVTLRCSPKSGHDTVSWYQQALGQGPQFIFQYYEEEERQRGNFPDRFSGHQFPNYSSELNVNALLLGDSALYLCASSFLAGGINTGELFFGEGSRLTVL.

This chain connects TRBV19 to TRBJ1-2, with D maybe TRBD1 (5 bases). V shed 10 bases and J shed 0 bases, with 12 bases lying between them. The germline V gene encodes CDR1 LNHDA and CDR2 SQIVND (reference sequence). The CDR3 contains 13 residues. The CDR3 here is CATQMTANYGYTF. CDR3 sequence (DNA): TGTGCCACCCAGATGACAGCTAACTATGGCTACACCTTC.

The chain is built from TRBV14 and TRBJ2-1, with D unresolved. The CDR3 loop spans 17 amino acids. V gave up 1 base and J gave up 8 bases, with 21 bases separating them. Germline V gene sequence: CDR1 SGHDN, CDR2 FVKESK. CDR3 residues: CASSQVIRLASVDEQFF. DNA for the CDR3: TGTGCCAGCAGCCAAGTAATTCGACTCGCATCTGTCGATGAGCAGTTCTTC.

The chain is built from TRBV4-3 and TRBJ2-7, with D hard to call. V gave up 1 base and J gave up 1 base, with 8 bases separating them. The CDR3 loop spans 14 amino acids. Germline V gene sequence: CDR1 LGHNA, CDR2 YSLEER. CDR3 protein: CASSQAVFSYEQYF. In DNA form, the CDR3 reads TGCGCCAGCAGCCAAGCGGTGTTTTCCTACGAGCAGTACTTC.

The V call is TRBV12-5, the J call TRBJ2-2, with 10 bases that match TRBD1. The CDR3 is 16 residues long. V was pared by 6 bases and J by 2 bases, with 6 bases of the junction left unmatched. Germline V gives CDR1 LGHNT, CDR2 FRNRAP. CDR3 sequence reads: CASGWDRGVNTGELFF. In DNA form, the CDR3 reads TGTGCTAGTGGCTGGGACAGGGGCGTAAACACCGGGGAGCTGTTTTTT.

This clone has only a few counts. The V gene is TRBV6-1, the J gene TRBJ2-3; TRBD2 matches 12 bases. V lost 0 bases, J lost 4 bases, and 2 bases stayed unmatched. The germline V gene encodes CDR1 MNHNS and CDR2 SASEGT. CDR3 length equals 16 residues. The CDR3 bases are TGTGCCAGCAGTGAAGCGCTAGCGGGGGGGTCAGATACGCAGTATTTT. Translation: CASSEALAGGSDTQYF.

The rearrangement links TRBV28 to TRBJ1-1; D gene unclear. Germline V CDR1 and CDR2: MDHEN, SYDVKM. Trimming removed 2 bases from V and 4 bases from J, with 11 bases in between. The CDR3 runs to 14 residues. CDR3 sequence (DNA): TGTGCCAGCAGTTTAACGGGGAGTCTCACTGAAGCTTTCTTT. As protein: CASSLTGSLTEAFF. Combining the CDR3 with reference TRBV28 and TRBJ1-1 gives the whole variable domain DVKVTQSSRYLVKRTGEKVFLECVQDMDHENMFWYRQDPGLGLRLIYFSYDVKMKEKGDIPEGYSVSREKKERFSLILESASTNQTSMYLCASSLTGSLTEAFFGQGTRLTVV.

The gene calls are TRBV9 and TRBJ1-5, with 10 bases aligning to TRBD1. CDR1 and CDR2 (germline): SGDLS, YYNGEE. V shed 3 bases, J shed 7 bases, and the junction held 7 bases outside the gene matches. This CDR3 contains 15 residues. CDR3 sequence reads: CASSATGGAGQPQHF. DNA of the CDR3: TGTGCCAGCAGCGCGACAGGGGGCGCAGGGCAGCCCCAGCATTTT.